This paragraph covers one TCR beta chain sequence. There is no known antigen for this receptor. No base-level quality is on record; no much larger clone is a single base apart. Preparation of the library involved PCR. TCRdb lists the instrument as Illumina HiSeq 2500. To reduce PCR and sequencing biases, unique molecular identifiers were incorporated into the TCR beta cDNA libraries. About 500,000 cDNA molecules were obtained per 1 to 10 million input T cells, so each molecule approximated one T cell. The patient libraries were prepared and sequenced using the same protocol as the earlier healthy control dataset. Within a given batch, samples were prepared together, multiplexed and sequenced on the same HiSeq lane. For the original study's pipeline: Raw barcoded reads were processed with MIGEC, and single-read molecular identifier groups were discarded before consensus assembly and CDR3 extraction. Clonotype tables were post-analysed with VDJtools, and diversity was normalized by down-sampling all datasets to the smallest sample size. In repertoire overlap clustering, CDR3 amino acid sequences, but not nucleotide sequences, were matched to correct batch-related cross-sample contamination. TCRdb trimmed public reads at Q25 via fastp, called clones via MiXCR and kept in-frame beta chains. When rows share a CDR3 protein, they turn into one entry using the most common DNA and genes. The V and J calls shown here were made by TCRdb, not taken from the authors' results. The sample contains more than 450,000 distinct CDR3 sequences, about 40% of them found a single time. 1.7% of the sample rests with the top ten.

The data are from a study of post-analysis software for immune sequencing data (dated by TCRdb to between 2014 and 2017). As for the study more broadly: The recorded disease courses included relapsing-remitting, secondary progressive and progressive-relapsing multiple sclerosis, and some patients had no subtype annotation. The patient repertoires were set against approximately 10 previously published healthy control repertoires from donors whose ages ranged from roughly 6 to 25 years. A subset of samples was prepared in parallel using single-end sample barcoding, then pooled and co-amplified after Illumina adapter ligation. Points the paper makes about the study in general: Four or five TRBV segments, including TRBV5-6, TRBV5-1 and TRBV20-1, were significantly more frequent in patients than controls. When samples were clustered directly using the F measure, samples prepared in the same batch co-clustered strongly, which prompted a batch-effect correction. Normalized Chao1 diversity was significantly lower in multiple sclerosis patients than controls, suggesting substantial peripheral T-cell clonal expansion. The multiple sclerosis patient group was slightly younger than the control group.

To demonstrate the VDJtools post-analysis software, TCR beta repertoires were profiled from the peripheral blood of about 13 young patients with multiple sclerosis. The patients with multiple sclerosis were children and adolescents between about 6 and 16 years of age. The CDR1 and CDR2 encoded by the germline V gene are SGHRS and YFSETQ. The CDR3 runs 14 amino acids, cysteine and phenylalanine included. CDR3 DNA is the only sequence kept; it has 42 bases, read in frame from the first base. This sequence was found in a girl between 10 and 17 years old with multiple sclerosis. Source material: blood. The sequence is built from TRBV5-1 and TRBJ2-5; 8 bases in between match TRBD2. The end of the DNA aligns better with TRBJ2-7, so the J call may be wrong. The nucleotide sequence reads as follows: TGCGCCAGCAGCTGGGTAGCGGGATCGTACGAGCAGTACTTC. This yields the protein CASSWVAGSYEQYF.